This TCR beta chain was captured in a study of Ad26.COV2.S vaccination and SARS-CoV-2 variants. Study results and caveats: Individuals receiving vaccine had higher spike-specific TCR breadth than placebo recipients did.

For this clone: What it binds is not known.

The assay was immunoSEQ multiplex PCR, and TCRdb's table has in-frame clones only and misses some. The table records around 450,000 clones, roughly nine tenths of them present only once. The CDR3 loop spans 12 amino acids. The germline V gene encodes CDR1 SQVTM and CDR2 ANQGSEA. V lost 7 bases and J lost 5, with 11 bases in between. Treatment here: approximately 18 received Ad26.COV2.S at low or high dose, single or two shots; about 5 received placebo; per-sample allocation not given. Day 63 after the first vaccine or placebo injection was the time point for sampling. The administered vaccine (an Ad26 vector) expressed Wuhan-strain SARS-CoV-2 spike.

This sequence joins TRBV29-1 and TRBJ2-2; weak D call: TRBD1 (6 bases). The source of this sequence is a person aged 18-65 years who received the Ad26.COV2.S COVID-19 vaccine or a placebo. This sample comprised peripheral blood, obtained in a trial of Ad26.COV2.S vaccine versus placebo. This CDR3 reads CSAKQGTGELFF. The CDR3 bases are TGCAGCGCAAAACAGGGTACCGGGGAGCTGTTTTTT.